This T cell receptor beta chain appears in the sequencing data of a study of T cells in Graves' hyperthyroidism and ophthalmopathy. This CDR3 has 14 amino acids. The ends were cut back, 7 bases at V and 3 bases at J, with 15 bases in the middle. Germline values: CDR1 SGHAT, CDR2 FQNNGV. Amplification of TCR beta CDR3 regions was performed using RNA transcripts as template. The study used the HTBI primer set for a first-round RT-PCR of the TCR CDR3. TCRdb itself ran the multiplex PCR reads through MiXCR, one entry per CDR3 protein. This sample carries hundreds of thousands of distinct CDR3 sequences, about 43% of them seen once, and the ten largest clones take about 7.8%.

The origin of this receptor is a woman younger than 35 with Graves' hyperthyroidism. The sample comprised peripheral blood or thyroid tissue (not recorded which). This chain joins TRBV11-2 and TRBJ1-2, with D possibly being TRBD1 (6 bases). For the CDR3, the DNA is TGTGCCAGCACCTCGGACAGAAAACACTATGGCTACACCTTC. Translation: CASTSDRKHYGYTF. Complete variable domain (other parts from reference TRBV11-2 and TRBJ1-2): EAGVAQSPRYKIIEKRQSVAFWCNPISGHATLYWYQQILGQGPKLLIQFQNNGVVDDSQLPKDRFSAERLKGVDSTLKIQPAKLEDSAVYLCASTSDRKHYGYTFGSGTRLTVV.